The next 22 T cell receptor beta chains were all read from a single sample in a study of T cells expressing NK-cell markers. TCRdb reworked the 5' RACE reads into one entry per CDR3 protein, no DNA. This sample's clone table lists 200,000 to 300,000 distinct CDR3 sequences. Sequencing was carried out using blood T cells: a sorted CD56 or NKG2C T cell subset, CD4+ or CD8+ T cells, or bulk PBMC T cells (not recorded which). The source is a woman aged 18-70 years in good health.

The J gene is TRBJ2-2, the V gene TRBV4-3; TCRdb's D call of TRBD1 is untestable without DNA. This CDR3 has 15 amino acids. CDR1 is LGHNA and CDR2 is YSLEER in the germline V gene. This chain's CDR3 is CASSHGGAGTGELFF.

The J gene is TRBJ1-5, the V gene TRBV18. CDR3 size: 13 residues. CDR1 is KGHSH and CDR2 is LQKENI in the germline V gene. The CDR3: CASSPGRHQPQHF.

The CDR3 sequence: CASRQGRDQPQHF. V gene TRBV6-6 combines with J gene TRBJ1-5. CDR3 length: 13 residues. CDR1 and CDR2 from the germline V gene are MNHNY and SVGAGI (reference sequence).

The chain uses TRBV3-1 and TRBJ2-3; lacking DNA, the TRBD1 call made by TCRdb goes unchecked. This CDR3 region has 16 residues. CDR1 and CDR2 from the germline V gene are LGHDT and YNNKEL (reference sequence). The CDR3 loop is CASSRGQGAKADTQYF.

This sequence joins TRBV20-1 and TRBJ1-1; no DNA is available, so the TRBD1 call from TCRdb remains unchecked. Germline lookup yields CDR1 DFQATT and CDR2 SNEGSKA (reference sequence). The CDR3 consists of 11 residues. This CDR3 reads CSASLREEAFF.

The CDR3 loop reads CASSSGGQLNSPLHF. This chain links TRBV7-2 with TRBJ1-6; TCRdb's assignment of TRBD1 cannot be checked, as there is no DNA. The CDR3 is made up of 15 amino acids. The germline gives CDR1 SGHTA, CDR2 FQGNSA.

V usage is TRBV4-3 and J usage is TRBJ2-5; checking the TCRdb D call of TRBD2 is not possible without DNA. The CDR3 contains 19 residues. Germline CDR1 LGHNA, CDR2 YSLEER. CDR3 loop: CASSQERTSGRDSQETQYF.

The rearrangement links TRBV7-2 to TRBJ1-1; TCRdb's D gene call, TRBD1, goes unchecked for lack of DNA. CDR1 SGHTA and CDR2 FQGNSA come from the germline V gene. This CDR3 comprises 13 residues. The CDR3 region is CASSLKLGQSAFF.

V is TRBV7-2 and J is TRBJ1-6; lacking DNA, the TRBD1 call made by TCRdb goes unchecked. This CDR3 is built from 14 residues. Germline V gene data show CDR1 as SGHTA and CDR2 as FQGNSA. This chain's CDR3 is CASSRRDSDSPLHF. Filled out from reference TRBV7-2 and TRBJ1-6, the complete variable domain reads GAGVSQSPSNKVTEKGKDVELRCDPISGHTALYWYRQSLGQGLEFLIYFQGNSAPDKSGLPSDRFSAERTGGSVSTLTIQRTQQEDSAVYLCASSRRDSDSPLHFGNGTRLTVT.

The gene calls are TRBV6-1 and TRBJ2-3; the TRBD2 assignment by TCRdb is unverifiable without DNA. CDR1 and CDR2 (germline): MNHNS, SASEGT. CDR3 size: 15 residues. The CDR3 loop reads CASTPSGGVTDTQYF.

The chain carries TRBV29-1 and TRBJ2-3; TCRdb names TRBD1, which stays unverified in the absence of DNA. The CDR3 length is 12 residues. In germline, CDR1 is SQVTM, CDR2 ANQGSEA. CDR3 region: CSGQTDTDTQYF.

The V gene is TRBV7-2, the J gene TRBJ2-1; TCRdb lists TRBD2, though no DNA is available to test this call. The CDR3 is 16 amino acids. The germline gives CDR1 SGHTA, CDR2 FQGNSA. The CDR3 sequence: CASSLERTSYNNEQFF. Full variable domain (remainder filled in from reference TRBV7-2 and TRBJ2-1): GAGVSQSPSNKVTEKGKDVELRCDPISGHTALYWYRQSLGQGLEFLIYFQGNSAPDKSGLPSDRFSAERTGGSVSTLTIQRTQQEDSAVYLCASSLERTSYNNEQFFGPGTRLTVL.

V gene TRBV7-2 combines with J gene TRBJ2-2; the TRBD2 assignment by TCRdb is unverifiable without DNA. CDR1 and CDR2 from the germline V gene are SGHTA and FQGNSA. This CDR3 region has 14 residues. The CDR3 sequence is CASNHGGSTGELFF.

The genes are TRBV7-2 and TRBJ2-1; TCRdb indicates TRBD2, and absent DNA this call remains unverified. The germline V gene has CDR1 SGHTA and CDR2 FQGNSA. This CDR3 is built from 16 residues. The CDR3 sequence is CASSSRALAGYNEQFF. Looking up the rest from reference TRBV7-2 and TRBJ2-1 gives the full variable domain: GAGVSQSPSNKVTEKGKDVELRCDPISGHTALYWYRQSLGQGLEFLIYFQGNSAPDKSGLPSDRFSAERTGGSVSTLTIQRTQQEDSAVYLCASSSRALAGYNEQFFGPGTRLTVL.

V usage is TRBV20-1 and J usage is TRBJ2-3. The CDR3 has 13 amino acids. Germline V gives CDR1 DFQATT, CDR2 SNEGSKA (reference sequence). The CDR3 reads CSAPIRNTDTQYF.

This chain connects TRBV12-3 or TRBV12-4 to TRBJ1-3. This CDR3 has 15 residues. CDR3 residues: CASRTHRSSGNTIYF.

V gene TRBV27 combines with J gene TRBJ2-7; absent DNA, TCRdb's TRBD1 call cannot be checked. Germline lookup yields CDR1 MNHEY and CDR2 SMNVEV (reference sequence). There are 15 residues in the CDR3. This chain's CDR3 is CASSSRTESSYEQYF.

The gene calls are TRBV7-2 and TRBJ2-2; TCRdb outputs TRBD1, but without DNA this stays unchecked. The germline CDR1 and CDR2 sequences are SGHTA and FQGNSA. The CDR3 loop spans 16 amino acids. CDR3 region: CASSLEGARHTGELFF.

This chain's CDR3 is CASSFLAGGSYEQYF. The gene calls are TRBV5-5 and TRBJ2-7; TCRdb lists TRBD2, though no DNA is available to test this call. The CDR3 is 15 amino acids. Germline assignment: CDR1 SGHKS and CDR2 YYEKEE (reference sequence).

The chain is built from TRBV4-1 and TRBJ2-3. Looked up from germline, CDR1 is MGHRA and CDR2 is YSYEKL. This CDR3 has 12 amino acids. CDR3 protein: CASRGNTDTQYF.

The chain is built from TRBV3-1 and TRBJ1-1; TCRdb outputs TRBD1, but without DNA this stays unchecked. The CDR3 sequence is 13 residues long. Germline V gene lookup returns CDR1 LGHDT and CDR2 YNNKEL (reference sequence). The CDR3 loop is CASSQGPVTEAFF.

This chain uses TRBV3-1 with TRBJ2-5; lacking DNA, the TRBD2 call made by TCRdb goes unchecked. The CDR3 length is 15 residues. Germline V gene lookup returns CDR1 LGHDT and CDR2 YNNKEL (reference sequence). The chain's CDR3 is CASGRLAVTQETQYF.